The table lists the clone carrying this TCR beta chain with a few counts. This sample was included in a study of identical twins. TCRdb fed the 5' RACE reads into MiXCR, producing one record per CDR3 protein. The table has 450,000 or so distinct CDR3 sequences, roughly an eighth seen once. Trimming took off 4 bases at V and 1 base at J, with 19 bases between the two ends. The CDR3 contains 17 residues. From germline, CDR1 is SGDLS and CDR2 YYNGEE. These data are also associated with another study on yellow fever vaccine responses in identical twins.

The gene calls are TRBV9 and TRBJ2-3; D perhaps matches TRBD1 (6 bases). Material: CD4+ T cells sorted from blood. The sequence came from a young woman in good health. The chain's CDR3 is CASSPHNTGWGTDTQYF. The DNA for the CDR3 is TGTGCCAGCAGCCCCCATAATACAGGGTGGGGCACAGATACGCAGTATTTT.